This T cell receptor (beta chain) was sequenced in a study of control samples from healthy donors and cancer patients (TCRdb year 2020). Library construction relied on the immunoSEQ multiplex PCR assay. TCRdb limited this immuneACCESS table to in-frame rearrangements with V and J called. A share of clones is missing; checked studies link under half to unresolved V genes, and the rest is unexplained. The sample contains 150,000 or so clones, 93% of them found a single time. Together, the top ten hold 2% to 2.5% of the sample. This clone was found once. What this receptor recognizes is not known. The record has no base qualities; no much larger clone is one base away. Reading from cysteine to phenylalanine, the CDR3 counts 15 amino acids. The kept DNA is CDR3 alone, 45 bases in frame from the first base. For CDR1 and CDR2, the germline V gene lists SGDLS and YYNGEE. V was cut back by 2 bases and J by 5 bases, leaving a gap of 13 bases between them.

This receptor was obtained from a man aged 50 or older in good health. The V and J segments used are TRBV9 and TRBJ1-4; tentative D gene TRBD1, with 6 bases matching. What was sequenced was blood. The DNA sequence is TGTGCCAGCAGCGTCCAGGGGAGTCGGAATGAAAAACTGTTTTTT. The resulting protein is CASSVQGSRNEKLFF.